Listed below are T cell receptor beta chains from one sample, sequenced in a study of blood T cell repertoires in COVID-19. Libraries were prepared by immunoSEQ multiplex PCR; TCRdb keeps only in-frame clonotypes and omits some of them. The table includes about 370,000 clones, roughly 86% detected once. The specimen sequenced was PBMCs or T cells enriched from blood (not recorded which). All receptors derive from a woman under 40 who had recovered from COVID-19. Each CDR3 is given with its conserved first and last residue. D genes are given only for firm matches. Expanded clones get a size class; other rows say once, few or many, or leave the size out.

TGTGCCTGGAGTGTACCCGACAGGGGGGGTGGCTACACCTTC | CAWSVPDRGGGYTF | TRBV30 | . | TRBJ1-2 | TRBD1
TGCGCCAGCAGCCGTTTCGACTGGCTATCGAACACCGGGGAGCTGTTTTTT | CASSRFDWLSNTGELFF | TRBV5-1 | . | TRBJ2-2 | .
TGTGCCAGTAGTATATTAGGGGGCTCCTACAATGAGCAGTTCTTC | CASSILGGSYNEQFF | TRBV19 | . | TRBJ2-1 | .
TGCGCCAGCAGCCAGGGTCGAGCGGGACGGAACACTGAAGCTTTCTTT | CASSQGRAGRNTEAFF | TRBV4-1 | . | TRBJ1-1 | .
TGTGCCAGCAGCCAGGGACAGGGAGTTCAGCCCCAGCATTTT | CASSQGQGVQPQHF | TRBV5-6 | . | TRBJ1-5 | TRBD1
TGTGCCAGCAGCTGGACAGGGCTTAGGGGCTACACCTTC | CASSWTGLRGYTF | TRBV7-9 | . | TRBJ1-2 | TRBD1
TGTGCCAGCAGTGAAGACAGGGGGAGTACTGAGCAGTACTTC | CASSEDRGSTEQYF | TRBV6-1 | . | TRBJ2-7 | TRBD1
TGTGCCAGCAGCCTCTTCGGACAGGGGGCCGGCACCGGGGAGCTGTTTTTT | CASSLFGQGAGTGELFF | TRBV11-3 | few | TRBJ2-2 | TRBD1
TGTGCCAGCAGGCCGGACAGGGTCACTGAAGCTTTCTTT | CASRPDRVTEAFF | TRBV28 | . | TRBJ1-1 | TRBD1
TGTGCCTGGAGTGTTACAGGGGGCTGGGGCAAAAACATTCAGTACTTC | CAWSVTGGWGKNIQYF | TRBV30 | . | TRBJ2-4 | TRBD1
TGTGCCACCAGTGATTTGAGACAGGGCTATGAGCAGTTCTTC | CATSDLRQGYEQFF | TRBV24-1 | . | TRBJ2-1 | TRBD1
TGTGCCAGCAGCCCACGACAGGGAAGAAACAATGAGCAGTTCTTC | CASSPRQGRNNEQFF | TRBV6-6 | few | TRBJ2-1 | TRBD1
TGTGCCCTCATGGCATCTAGCGGAAACACCGGGGAGCTGTTTTTT | CALMASSGNTGELFF | TRBV10-3 | . | TRBJ2-2 | TRBD2
TGTGCCAGTAGTAATCGGCCAGGCGAGACCCAGTACTTC | CASSNRPGETQYF | TRBV19 | . | TRBJ2-5 | .
TGTGCCAGTAGTATCGGGGATTTTAAGAGGCAAGAGACCCAGTACTTC | CASSIGDFKRQETQYF | TRBV19 | . | TRBJ2-5 | .
TGTGCCAGCAGTGAATTTCAGGCCTTGGACACTGAAGCTTTCTTT | CASSEFQALDTEAFF | TRBV25-1 | once | TRBJ1-1 | .
TGTGCCAGCAAAACTCTAGCGGGAGCCACAGATACGCAGTATTTT | CASKTLAGATDTQYF | TRBV2 | . | TRBJ2-3 | TRBD2
TGTGCCAGCAGTGAATCAATGGCAGGCGCCATGAACACTGAAGCTTTCTTT | CASSESMAGAMNTEAFF | TRBV25-1 | . | TRBJ1-1 | .
TGTGCCATCTCAGGACAGGGACAGGGGTATGGCTACACCTTC | CAISGQGQGYGYTF | TRBV10-3 | . | TRBJ1-2 | TRBD1
TGTGCCACCAGCGAGGCACAGGTATTCACTGAAGCTTTCTTT | CATSEAQVFTEAFF | TRBV15 | . | TRBJ1-1 | .
TGCGCCAGCAGTGAGGCCGGGACAGGGACGCATGAGCAGTTCTTC | CASSEAGTGTHEQFF | TRBV10-1 | . | TRBJ2-1 | TRBD1
TGCAGCATTGGGCAGGGTGGGAACACTGAAGCTTTCTTT | CSIGQGGNTEAFF | TRBV29-1 | . | TRBJ1-1 | .
TGTGCCAGCAACAAACCGGGGGGCACTTATGGCTACACCTTC | CASNKPGGTYGYTF | TRBV6-5 | . | TRBJ1-2 | .
TGTGCCAGTAGGGGACAGCTCAATCAGCCCCAGCATTTT | CASRGQLNQPQHF | TRBV19 | . | TRBJ1-5 | TRBD1
TGTGCCAGCAGTCTAATTACGGCGGGGGGTCCTGAAGCTTTCTTT | CASSLITAGGPEAFF | TRBV28 | . | TRBJ1-1 | .
TGTGCCAGCAGCACAGGGGGCGACGAGACCCAGTACTTC | CASSTGGDETQYF | TRBV27 | . | TRBJ2-5 | TRBD1